This T cell receptor (beta chain) appears in the sequencing data of a study of CD8 T cells in Susac syndrome. Sequencing of TCR beta was performed on blood CD8+ T cells and on blood CD4+ T cells. TEMRA cells were FACS-enriched, and CD8+ and CD4+ T cells were isolated negatively. V lost 3 bases and J lost 4, with 7 bases in between. There are 13 residues in the CDR3. Germline V gene data show CDR1 as MDHEN and CDR2 as SYDVKM. An amount of RNA that ranged from about 0.45 to 1 ug was reverse transcribed with random hexamers. The method of amplification for TCR beta CDR3 was immunoSEQ multiplex PCR, covering 54 Vbeta and 13 Jbeta. A single record per CDR3 protein comes from TCRdb applying MiXCR to the immunoSEQ multiplex PCR reads. The table includes about 210,000 distinct CDR3 sequences, 95% detected once.

The sequencing sample was made of CD4+ T cells from PBMCs. The sequence came from a human donor with multiple sclerosis. The chain joins TRBV28 to TRBJ1-5; D gene uncertain. CDR3 sequence reads: CASSFLLNQPQHF. The CDR3 region has the DNA TGTGCCAGCAGTTTCCTCTTAAATCAGCCCCAGCATTTT.